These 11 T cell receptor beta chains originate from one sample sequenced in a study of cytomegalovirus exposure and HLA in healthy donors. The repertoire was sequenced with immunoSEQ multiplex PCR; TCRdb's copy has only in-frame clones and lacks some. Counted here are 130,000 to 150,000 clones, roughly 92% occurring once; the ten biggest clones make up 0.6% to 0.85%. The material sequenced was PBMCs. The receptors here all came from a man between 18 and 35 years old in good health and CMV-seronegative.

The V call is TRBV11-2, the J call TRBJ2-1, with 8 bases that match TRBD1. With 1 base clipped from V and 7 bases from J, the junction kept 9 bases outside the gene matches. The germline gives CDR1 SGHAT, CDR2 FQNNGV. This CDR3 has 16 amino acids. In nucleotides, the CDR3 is TGTGCCAGCAGCTTAGTGACAGGGGTCGGACAGAATGAGCAGTTCTTC. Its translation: CASSLVTGVGQNEQFF.

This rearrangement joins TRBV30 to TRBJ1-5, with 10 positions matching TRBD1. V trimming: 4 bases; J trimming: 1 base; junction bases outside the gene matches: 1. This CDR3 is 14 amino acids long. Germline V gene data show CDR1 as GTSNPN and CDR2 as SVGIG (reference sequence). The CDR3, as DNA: TGTGCCTGGATGGGACAGGGGAGCAATCAGCCCCAGCATTTT. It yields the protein CAWMGQGSNQPQHF.

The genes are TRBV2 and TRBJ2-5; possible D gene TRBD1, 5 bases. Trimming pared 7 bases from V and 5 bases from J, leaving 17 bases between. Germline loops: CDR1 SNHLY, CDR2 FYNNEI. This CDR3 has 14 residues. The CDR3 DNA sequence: TGTGCCAGCAACGTTAGGGGCTACGGGGAGACCCAGTACTTC. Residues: CASNVRGYGETQYF.

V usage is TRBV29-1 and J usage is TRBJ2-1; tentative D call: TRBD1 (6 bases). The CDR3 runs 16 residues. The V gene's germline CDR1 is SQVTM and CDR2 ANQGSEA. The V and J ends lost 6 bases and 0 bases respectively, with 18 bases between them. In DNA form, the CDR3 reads TGCAGCGTCCCAAAGACCGGGACATCCTCCTACAATGAGCAGTTCTTC. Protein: CSVPKTGTSSYNEQFF.

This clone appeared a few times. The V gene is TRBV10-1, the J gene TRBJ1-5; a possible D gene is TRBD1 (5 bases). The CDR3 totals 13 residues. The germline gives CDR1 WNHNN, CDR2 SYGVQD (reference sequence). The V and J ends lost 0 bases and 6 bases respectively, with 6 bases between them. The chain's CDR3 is CASSESGGQPQHF. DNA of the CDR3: TGCGCCAGCAGTGAGTCGGGGGGTCAGCCCCAGCATTTT.

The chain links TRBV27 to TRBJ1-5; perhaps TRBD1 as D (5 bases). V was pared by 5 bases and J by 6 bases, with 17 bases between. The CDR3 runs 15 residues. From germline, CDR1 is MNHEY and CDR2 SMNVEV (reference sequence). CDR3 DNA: TGTGCCAGCAGTGCGCAGGGTATAAGGGGTCAGCCCCAGCATTTT. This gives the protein CASSAQGIRGQPQHF.

The CDR3 DNA follows: TGTGCCAGCTCACCATCTAACCAACAGGGGAACGAGCAGTACTTC. Translating gives CASSPSNQQGNEQYF. This rearrangement joins TRBV18 to TRBJ2-7, with 7 bases identical to TRBD1. Looked up from germline, CDR1 is KGHSH and CDR2 is LQKENI. The CDR3 has 15 amino acids. The V segment lost 2 bases and the J segment 5 bases; nucleotides outside the gene matches: 9.

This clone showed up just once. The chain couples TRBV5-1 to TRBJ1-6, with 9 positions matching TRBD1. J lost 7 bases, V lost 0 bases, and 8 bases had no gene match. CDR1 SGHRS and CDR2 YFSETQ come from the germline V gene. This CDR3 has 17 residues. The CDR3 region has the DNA TGCGCCAGCAGCTTGGCAGGGGGACAGGGATTGAATTCACCCCTCCACTTT. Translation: CASSLAGGQGLNSPLHF.

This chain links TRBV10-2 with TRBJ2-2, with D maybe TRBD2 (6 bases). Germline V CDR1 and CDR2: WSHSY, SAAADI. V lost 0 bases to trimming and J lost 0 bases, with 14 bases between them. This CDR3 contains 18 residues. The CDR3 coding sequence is TGCGCCAGCAGTGAGTCGGGGAGTTGGGGGGCGAACACCGGGGAGCTGTTTTTT. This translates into CASSESGSWGANTGELFF.

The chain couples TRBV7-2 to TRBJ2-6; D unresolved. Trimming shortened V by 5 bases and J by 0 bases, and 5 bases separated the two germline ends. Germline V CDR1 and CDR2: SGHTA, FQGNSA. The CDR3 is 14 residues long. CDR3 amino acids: CASSRSSGANVLTF. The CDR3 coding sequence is TGTGCCAGCAGCCGGAGCTCTGGGGCCAACGTCCTGACTTTC.

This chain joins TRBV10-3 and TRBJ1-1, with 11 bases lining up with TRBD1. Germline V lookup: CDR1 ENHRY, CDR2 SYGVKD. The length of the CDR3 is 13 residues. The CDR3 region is CRTGQGAPTEAFF. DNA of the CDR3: TGTCGGACTGGACAGGGGGCTCCCACTGAAGCTTTCTTT.